The present TCR beta chain was sequenced within a study of response to subunit inactivated influenza vaccine. This CDR3 is built from 13 residues. V was clipped by 2 bases and J by 4 bases, with 8 bases between them. Germline V gene lookup returns CDR1 SGHTA and CDR2 FQGNSA. TCRdb called the RT-PCR reads again in MiXCR, with one record for every CDR3 protein. The sample has a few hundred thousand distinct CDR3 sequences; 14% are singletons. General study results and limits: Few new T cells, the authors suggested, are recruited by each seasonal influenza vaccination.

As to this clonotype: Its antigen remains unknown.

This receptor was taken from a man aged 50-59 years who received an inactivated influenza vaccine. This rearrangement joins TRBV7-2 to TRBJ1-1; the D is unclear. The material was PBMCs from blood, obtained roughly 12 days after vaccination. The CDR3 coding sequence is TGTGCCAGCAGCTTACAACGTTCCACTGAAGCTTTCTTT. Residues: CASSLQRSTEAFF.